This T cell receptor (beta chain) was sequenced for a study of vaccination effects on CD4 cells after COVID-19. The ViraFEST assay expanded antigen-specific CD4+ T cells with viral peptide pools before sequencing. Investigators separated out CD4+ T cells once about 10 days of culture had passed. PCR confirmed that the person was infected with SARS-CoV-2 between March and December 2020. The study's findings and limits: Post-vaccine spike-reactive clones in convalescents were mainly new vaccine-induced clones.

The CDR3 has 18 residues. J was trimmed by 0 bases and V by 6 bases; bases with no gene match: 10. Germline CDR1 reads MNHEY; CDR2 reads SVGEGT. TCRdb's copy holds only in-frame clones and misses some; the assay was immunoSEQ multiplex PCR. The table records tens of thousands of clones, 75% to 85% of them present only once. As concerns this clone: Its cognate antigen is unknown.

The source was CD4+ T cells from PBMCs cultured with a peptide pool, collected before COVID-19 vaccination. The sequence was collected from a human donor who had a prior SARS-CoV-2 infection. The gene calls are TRBV6-2 or TRBV6-3 and TRBJ2-3, with 12 bases matching TRBD2. This CDR3 is CASSRDSSGGESTDTQYF. CDR3 DNA: TGTGCCAGCAGCCGCGATTCTAGCGGGGGGGAGAGCACAGATACGCAGTATTTT.